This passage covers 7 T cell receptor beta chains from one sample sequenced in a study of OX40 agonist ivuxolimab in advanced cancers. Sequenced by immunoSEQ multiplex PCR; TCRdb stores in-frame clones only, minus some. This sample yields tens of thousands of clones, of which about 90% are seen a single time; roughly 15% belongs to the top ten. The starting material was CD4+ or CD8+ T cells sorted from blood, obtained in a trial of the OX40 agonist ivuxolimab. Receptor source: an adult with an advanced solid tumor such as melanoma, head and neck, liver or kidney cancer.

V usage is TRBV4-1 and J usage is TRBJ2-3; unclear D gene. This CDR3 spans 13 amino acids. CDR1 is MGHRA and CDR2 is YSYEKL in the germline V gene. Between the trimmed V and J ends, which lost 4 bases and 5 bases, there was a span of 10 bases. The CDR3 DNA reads TGCGCCAGCAGCCGGGTTATTGGAGATACGCAGTATTTT. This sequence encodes CASSRVIGDTQYF.

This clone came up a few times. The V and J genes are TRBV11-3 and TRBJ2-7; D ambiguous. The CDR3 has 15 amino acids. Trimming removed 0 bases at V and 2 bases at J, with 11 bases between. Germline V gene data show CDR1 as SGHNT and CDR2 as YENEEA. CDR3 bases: TGTGCCAGCAGCTTAGACGGCGGCCAAACCTACGAGCAGTACTTC. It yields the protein CASSLDGGQTYEQYF.

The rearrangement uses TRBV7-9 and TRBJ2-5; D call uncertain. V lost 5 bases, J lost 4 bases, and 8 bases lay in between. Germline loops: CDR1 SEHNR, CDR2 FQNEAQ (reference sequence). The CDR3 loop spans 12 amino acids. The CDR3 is CASSRTGETQYF. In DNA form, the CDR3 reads TGTGCCAGCAGCCGGACCGGAGAGACCCAGTACTTC.

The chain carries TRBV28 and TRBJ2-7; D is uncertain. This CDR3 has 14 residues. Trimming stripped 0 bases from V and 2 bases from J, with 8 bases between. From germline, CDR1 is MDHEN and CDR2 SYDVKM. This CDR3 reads CASSLWGEAYEQYF. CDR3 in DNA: TGTGCCAGCAGTTTATGGGGTGAGGCCTACGAGCAGTACTTC.

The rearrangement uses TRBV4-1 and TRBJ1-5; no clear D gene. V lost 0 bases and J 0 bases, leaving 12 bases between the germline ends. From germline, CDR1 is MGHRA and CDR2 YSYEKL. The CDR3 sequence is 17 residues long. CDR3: CASSQDSRPYSNQPQHF. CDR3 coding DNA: TGCGCCAGCAGCCAAGATTCGAGGCCATATAGCAATCAGCCCCAGCATTTT.

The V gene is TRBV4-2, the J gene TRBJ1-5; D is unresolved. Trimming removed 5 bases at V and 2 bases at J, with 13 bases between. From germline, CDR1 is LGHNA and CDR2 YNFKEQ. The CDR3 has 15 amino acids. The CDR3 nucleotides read TGTGCCAGCAGCAACTCCCGCCTCGGCAATCAGCCCCAGCATTTT. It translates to CASSNSRLGNQPQHF.

This chain's CDR3 is CASSLPGQISAYEQYF. The DNA of the CDR3 is TGTGCCAGCAGCTTACCCGGACAGATATCGGCCTACGAGCAGTACTTC. J is TRBJ2-7 and V is TRBV7-3; the D gene is possibly TRBD1 (6 bases). CDR1 and CDR2 from the germline V gene are SGHTA and FQGTGA. The CDR3 sequence is 16 residues long. Trimming removed 2 bases at V and 2 bases at J, with 16 bases between.